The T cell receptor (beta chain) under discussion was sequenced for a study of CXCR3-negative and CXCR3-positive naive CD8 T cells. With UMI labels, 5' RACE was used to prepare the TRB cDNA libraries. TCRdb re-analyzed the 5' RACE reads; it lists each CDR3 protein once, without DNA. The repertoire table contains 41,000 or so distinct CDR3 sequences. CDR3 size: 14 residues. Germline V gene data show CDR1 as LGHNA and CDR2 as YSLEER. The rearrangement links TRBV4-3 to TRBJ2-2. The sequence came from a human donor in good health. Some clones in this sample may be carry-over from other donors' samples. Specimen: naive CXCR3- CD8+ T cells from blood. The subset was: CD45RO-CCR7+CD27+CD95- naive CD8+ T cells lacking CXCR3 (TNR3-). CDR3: CASSQDPNTGELFF.